These T cell receptor beta chains were read from a single sample in a study of identical twins. TCRdb itself ran the 5' RACE reads through MiXCR, one entry per CDR3 protein. The profile shows hundreds of thousands of distinct CDR3 sequences, roughly 6.2% of them singletons. Sequencing was performed on naive T cells sorted from blood. The origin of the receptors is a man in his late teens or twenties in good health. Both conserved end residues are part of each CDR3. Fields, in order: clone size, V gene, CDR3 protein. The size of a clone is reported for some rows only, either as once, few or many, or as a class for expanded clones.

many | TRBV9 | CASSERSAEEQFF
few | TRBV7-9 | CASTLKGAGLTEAFF
few | TRBV30 | CAWTLAGRNEQFF
- | TRBV14 | CASSQLTSGTLTGNEQFF
many | TRBV6-2/TRBV6-3 | CASSYPAAATQAFF
many | TRBV20-1 | CSATFDGRDEQYF
- | TRBV3-1 | CASSRTGTENSPLHF
- | TRBV28 | CASSSSPGTGQFF
many | TRBV20-1 | CSARGDRGYGYTF
- | TRBV6-2/TRBV6-3 | CASSYPYAVAGRAGYEQYF
many | TRBV20-1 | CSATAGGPISETQYF
- | TRBV18 | CASSPKAGGSYEQYF
many | TRBV5-1 | CASRLGSTGELFF
many | TRBV29-1 | CSAGTGLAGVGELFF
few | TRBV5-1 | CASSLDGVLVDEQYF
many | TRBV12-3/TRBV12-4 | CASSYGRELFF
many | TRBV10-3 | CVAGMNTEAFF
many | TRBV7-2 | CASSLEAGNTEAFF
many | TRBV4-1 | CASSQLQVGEQFF
many | TRBV27 | CASSLGPYTGELFF
many | TRBV10-3 | CAISESGDPGSSYEQYF
many | TRBV6-5 | CASSYSRDRVLDTEAFF
- | TRBV11-2 | CASSLEVNPRGEQFF
many | TRBV27 | CASSTSGLAGGPGEQFF
many | TRBV7-2 | CASSLISGSSYNEQFF
many | TRBV6-2/TRBV6-3 | CASSLLGQGPYEQYF
many | TRBV27 | CASSLWQGTDTQYF
many | TRBV12-3/TRBV12-4 | CASSRDILYSPLHF
many | TRBV6-1 | CATHWGLANTGELFF
- | TRBV7-9 | CASSPELAGVKNIQYF
few | TRBV20-1 | CSARDWGSNEKLFF
many | TRBV12-3/TRBV12-4 | CASERGNNSPLHF
many | TRBV25-1 | CASSELGTDNEQFF
few | TRBV28 | CASSLYPQMAQETQYF
few | TRBV7-2 | CASSFSGEGTGELFF
- | TRBV28 | CASLGETQYF
many | TRBV5-1 | CASSMGLAGVGAKNIQYF
many | TRBV5-6 | CASSFDRLGLEYF
many | TRBV5-6 | CASSNRDRENTEAFF
many | TRBV27 | CASSPGTSGYYEQYF
many | TRBV12-3/TRBV12-4 | CASRTGTAAEKLFF
- | TRBV28 | CASSFADRDPSGYTF
many | TRBV12-3/TRBV12-4 | CASSLGQVEQYF
few | TRBV4-1 | CASSQDPPPAGDFNEQFF
- | TRBV28 | CASSFVNSGANVLTF